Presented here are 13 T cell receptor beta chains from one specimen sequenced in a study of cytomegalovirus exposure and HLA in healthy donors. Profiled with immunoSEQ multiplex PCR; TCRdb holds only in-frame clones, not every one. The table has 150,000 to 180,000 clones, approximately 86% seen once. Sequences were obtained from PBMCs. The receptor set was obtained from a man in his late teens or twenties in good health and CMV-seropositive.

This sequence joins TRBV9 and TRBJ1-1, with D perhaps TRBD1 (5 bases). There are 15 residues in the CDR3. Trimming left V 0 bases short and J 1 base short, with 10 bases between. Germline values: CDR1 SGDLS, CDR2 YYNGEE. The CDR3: CASSVEPQENTEAFF. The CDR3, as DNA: TGTGCCAGCAGCGTAGAGCCACAGGAGAACACTGAAGCTTTCTTT.

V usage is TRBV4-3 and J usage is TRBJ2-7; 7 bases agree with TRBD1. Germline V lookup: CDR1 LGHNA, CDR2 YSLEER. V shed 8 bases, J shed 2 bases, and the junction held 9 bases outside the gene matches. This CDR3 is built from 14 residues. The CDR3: CASGTYGTAYEQYF. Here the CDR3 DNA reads TGCGCCAGCGGGACCTACGGGACAGCCTACGAGCAGTACTTC.

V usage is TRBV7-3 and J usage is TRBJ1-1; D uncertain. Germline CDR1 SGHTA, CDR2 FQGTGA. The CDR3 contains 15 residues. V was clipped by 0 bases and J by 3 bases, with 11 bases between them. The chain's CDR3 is CASSLTGGPDTEAFF. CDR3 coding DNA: TGTGCCAGCAGCTTAACCGGCGGGCCCGACACTGAAGCTTTCTTT.

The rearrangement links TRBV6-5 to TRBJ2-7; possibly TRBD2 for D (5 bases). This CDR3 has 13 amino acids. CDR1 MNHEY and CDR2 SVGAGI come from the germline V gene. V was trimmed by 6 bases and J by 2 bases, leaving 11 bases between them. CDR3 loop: CASSVALTYEQYF. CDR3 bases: TGTGCCAGCAGCGTAGCGCTTACCTACGAGCAGTACTTC.

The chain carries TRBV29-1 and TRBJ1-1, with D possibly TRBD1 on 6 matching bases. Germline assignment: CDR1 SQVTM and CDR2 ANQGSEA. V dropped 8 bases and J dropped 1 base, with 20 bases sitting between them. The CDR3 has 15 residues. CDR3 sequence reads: CSLLPRTDKNTEAFF. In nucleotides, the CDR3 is TGCAGCCTCCTACCCCGGACAGACAAGAACACTGAAGCTTTCTTT. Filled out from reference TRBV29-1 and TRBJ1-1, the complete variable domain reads SAVISQKPSRDICQRGTSLTIQCQVDSQVTMMFWYRQQPGQSLTLIATANQGSEATYESGFVIDKFPISRPNLTFSTLTVSNMSPEDSSIYLCSLLPRTDKNTEAFFGQGTRLTVV.

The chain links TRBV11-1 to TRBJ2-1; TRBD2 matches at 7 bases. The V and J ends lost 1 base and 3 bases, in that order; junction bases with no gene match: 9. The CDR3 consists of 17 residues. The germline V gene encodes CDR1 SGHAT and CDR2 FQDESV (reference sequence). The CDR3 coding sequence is TGTGCCAGCAGCTTAGGCCTCTCCGGGGGGAACTACAATGAGCAGTTCTTC. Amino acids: CASSLGLSGGNYNEQFF.

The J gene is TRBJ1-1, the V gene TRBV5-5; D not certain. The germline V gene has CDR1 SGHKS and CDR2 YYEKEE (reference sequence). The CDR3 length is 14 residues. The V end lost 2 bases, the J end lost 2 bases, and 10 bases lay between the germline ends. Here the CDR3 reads CASSFRVPNTEAFF. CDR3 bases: TGTGCCAGCAGCTTTCGAGTACCCAACACTGAAGCTTTCTTT. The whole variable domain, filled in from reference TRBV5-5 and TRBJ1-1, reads DAGVTQSPTHLIKTRGQQVTLRCSPISGHKSVSWYQQVLGQGPQFIFQYYEKEERGRGNFPDRFSARQFPNYSSELNVNALLLGDSALYLCASSFRVPNTEAFFGQGTRLTVV.

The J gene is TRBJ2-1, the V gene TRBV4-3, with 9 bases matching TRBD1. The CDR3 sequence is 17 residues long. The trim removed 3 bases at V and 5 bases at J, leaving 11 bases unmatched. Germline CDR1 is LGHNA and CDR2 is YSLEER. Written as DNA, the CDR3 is TGCGCCAGCAGCCAGGAAGTTCCGGGACAGGGAAACAATGAGCAGTTCTTC. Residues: CASSQEVPGQGNNEQFF.

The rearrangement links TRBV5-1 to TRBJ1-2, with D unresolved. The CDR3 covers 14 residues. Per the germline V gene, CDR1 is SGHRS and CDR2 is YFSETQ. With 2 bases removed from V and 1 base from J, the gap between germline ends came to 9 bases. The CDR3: CASSFLEGNYGYTF. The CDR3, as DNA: TGCGCCAGCAGCTTTTTGGAGGGTAACTATGGCTACACCTTC. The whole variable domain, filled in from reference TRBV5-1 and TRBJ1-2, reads KAGVTQTPRYLIKTRGQQVTLSCSPISGHRSVSWYQQTPGQGLQFLFEYFSETQRNKGNFPGRFSGRQFSNSRSEMNVSTLELGDSALYLCASSFLEGNYGYTFGSGTRLTVV.

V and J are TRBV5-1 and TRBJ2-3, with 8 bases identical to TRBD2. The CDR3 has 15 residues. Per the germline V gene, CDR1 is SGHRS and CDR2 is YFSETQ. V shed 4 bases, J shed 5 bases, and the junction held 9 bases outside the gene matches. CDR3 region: CASSTTAGAEDTQYF. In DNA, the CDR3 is TGCGCCAGCAGCACAACAGCGGGAGCGGAAGATACGCAGTATTTT.

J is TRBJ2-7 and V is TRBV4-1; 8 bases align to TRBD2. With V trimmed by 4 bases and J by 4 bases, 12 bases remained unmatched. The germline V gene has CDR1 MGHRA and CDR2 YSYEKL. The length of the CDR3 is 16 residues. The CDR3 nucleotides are TGCGCCAGCAGCCCCCATAGCGGGGACGTTTCTTACGAGCAGTACTTC. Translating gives CASSPHSGDVSYEQYF.

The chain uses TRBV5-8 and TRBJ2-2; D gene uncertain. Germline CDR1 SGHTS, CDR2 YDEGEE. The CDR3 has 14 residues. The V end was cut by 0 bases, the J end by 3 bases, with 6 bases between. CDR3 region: CASSLVAHTGELFF. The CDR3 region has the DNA TGTGCCAGCAGCTTGGTCGCGCACACCGGGGAGCTGTTTTTT.

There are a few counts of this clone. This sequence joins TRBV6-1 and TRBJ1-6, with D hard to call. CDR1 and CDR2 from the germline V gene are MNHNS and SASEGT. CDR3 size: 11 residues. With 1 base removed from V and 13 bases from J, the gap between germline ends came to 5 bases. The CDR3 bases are TGTGCCAGCAGTGAAGAACAGCCCCTCCACTTT. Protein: CASSEEQPLHF.